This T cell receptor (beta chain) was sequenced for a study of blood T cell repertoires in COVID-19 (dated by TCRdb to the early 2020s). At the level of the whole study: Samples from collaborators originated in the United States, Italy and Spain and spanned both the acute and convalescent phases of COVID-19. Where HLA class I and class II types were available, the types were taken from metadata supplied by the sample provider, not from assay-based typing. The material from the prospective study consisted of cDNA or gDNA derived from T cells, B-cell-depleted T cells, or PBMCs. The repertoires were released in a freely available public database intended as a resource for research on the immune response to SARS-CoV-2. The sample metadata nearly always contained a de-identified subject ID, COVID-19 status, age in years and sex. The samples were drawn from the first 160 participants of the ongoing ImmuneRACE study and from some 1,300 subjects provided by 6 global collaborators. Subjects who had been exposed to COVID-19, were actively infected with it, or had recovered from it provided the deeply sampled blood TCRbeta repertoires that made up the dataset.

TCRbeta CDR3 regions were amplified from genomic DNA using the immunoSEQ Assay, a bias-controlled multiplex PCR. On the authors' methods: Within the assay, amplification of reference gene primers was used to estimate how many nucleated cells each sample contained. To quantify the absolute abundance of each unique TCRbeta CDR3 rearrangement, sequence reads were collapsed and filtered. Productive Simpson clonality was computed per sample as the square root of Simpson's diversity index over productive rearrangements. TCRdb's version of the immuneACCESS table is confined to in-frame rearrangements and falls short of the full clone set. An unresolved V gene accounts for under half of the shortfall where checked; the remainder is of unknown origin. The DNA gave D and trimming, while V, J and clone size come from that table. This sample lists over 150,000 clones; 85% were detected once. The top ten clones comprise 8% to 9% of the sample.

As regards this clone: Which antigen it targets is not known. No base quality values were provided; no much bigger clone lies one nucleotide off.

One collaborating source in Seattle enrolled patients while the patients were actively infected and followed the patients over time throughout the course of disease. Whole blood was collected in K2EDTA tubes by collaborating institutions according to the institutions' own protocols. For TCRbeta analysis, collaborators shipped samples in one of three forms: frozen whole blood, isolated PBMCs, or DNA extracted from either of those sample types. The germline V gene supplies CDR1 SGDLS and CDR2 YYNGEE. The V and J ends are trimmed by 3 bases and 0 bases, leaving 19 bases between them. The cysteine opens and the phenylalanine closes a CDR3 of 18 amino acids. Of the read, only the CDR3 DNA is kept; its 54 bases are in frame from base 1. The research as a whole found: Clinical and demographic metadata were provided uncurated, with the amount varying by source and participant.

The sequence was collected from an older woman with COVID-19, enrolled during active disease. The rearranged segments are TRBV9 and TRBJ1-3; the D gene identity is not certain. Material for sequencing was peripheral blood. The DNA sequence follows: TGTGCCAGCAGCGAGCGGGGTGGCAGCGAAACCTCTGGAAACACCATATATTTT. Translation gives CASSERGGSETSGNTIYF.